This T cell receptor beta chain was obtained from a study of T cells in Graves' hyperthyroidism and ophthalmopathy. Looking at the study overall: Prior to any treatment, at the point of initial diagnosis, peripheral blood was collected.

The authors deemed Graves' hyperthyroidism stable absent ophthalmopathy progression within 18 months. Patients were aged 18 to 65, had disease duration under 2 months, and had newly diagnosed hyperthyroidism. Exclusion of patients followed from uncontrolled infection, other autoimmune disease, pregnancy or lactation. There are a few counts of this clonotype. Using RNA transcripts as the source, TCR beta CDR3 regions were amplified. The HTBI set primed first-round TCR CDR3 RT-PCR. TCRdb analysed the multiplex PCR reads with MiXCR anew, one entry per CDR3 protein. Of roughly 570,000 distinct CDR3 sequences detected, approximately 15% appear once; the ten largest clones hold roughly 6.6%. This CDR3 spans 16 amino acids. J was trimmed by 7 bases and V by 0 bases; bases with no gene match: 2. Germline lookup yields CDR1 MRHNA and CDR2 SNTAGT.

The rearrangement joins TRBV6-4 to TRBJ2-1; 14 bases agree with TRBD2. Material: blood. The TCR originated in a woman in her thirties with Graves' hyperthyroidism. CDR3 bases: TGTGCCAGCAGTGACTCGGGGACTAGCGGGAGTAATGAGCAGTTCTTC. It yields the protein CASSDSGTSGSNEQFF.